This TCR beta chain was observed in a study of Graves' ophthalmopathy and Graves' hyperthyroidism. The V gene lost 6 bases and the J gene lost 5 bases, with 12 bases spanning the gap. Germline values: CDR1 SGHRS, CDR2 YFSETQ. CDR3 length: 12 amino acids. The study amplified TCR beta CDR3 regions using RNA transcripts. The workflow started with a first-round RT-PCR run with HTBI primers and then moved on to a second-round multiplex PCR. TCRdb ran MiXCR on the multiplex PCR reads and lists one entry per CDR3 protein. The sample shows about 500,000 distinct CDR3 sequences, around an eighth of them seen only once. There are many counts of this clonotype.

The origin of this receptor is a woman aged 25 to 45 with Graves' ophthalmopathy. V usage is TRBV5-1 and J usage is TRBJ2-7; D is undetermined. Sequencing was done on a sample of blood. The CDR3 sequence is CASTDPGHEQYF. In nucleotides, the CDR3 is TGCGCCAGCACCGACCCAGGCCACGAGCAGTACTTC.